These T cell receptor beta chains were read from a single sample in a study of T-cell memory formation after mild COVID-19. TCRdb re-analysed the 5' RACE reads in MiXCR, keeping a single row per CDR3 protein. The profile covers approximately 390,000 distinct CDR3 sequences, with approximately 15% appearing a single time and 20% to 25% taken by the ten largest. The sequencing sample was made of PBMCs or a T cell subset sorted from them (not recorded which). The source of these receptors is a young man who had mild COVID-19 (a few samples of this study predate the infection). Cell type and time point are not known. CDR3s leave out the opening cysteine and the closing phenylalanine or tryptophan.

>TRBV3-1
ASSQVGARSPLH
>TRBV7-6
ASSTRNYEQY
>TRBV29-1
SGTGTADGMGYT
>TRBV6-6
ASSYVSFSEAF
>TRBV30
AWIDNEQF
>TRBV7-2
ASSLGWGRADTQY
>TRBV4-3
ASSQARGTDTQY
>TRBV7-9
ASSLVDSTYEQY
>TRBV19
ATTEGNTIY
>TRBV19
ASSPGTDPYEQY
>TRBV6-5
ASSYSVGGTVTDTQY
>TRBV6-5
ASSYSYLLQGTEAF
>TRBV12-5
ASGPGINEQF
>TRBV4-1
ASSRVQGANSPLH
>TRBV20-1
SATNIIRQAPNQPQH
>TRBV29-1
SVVPGFANTGELF
>TRBV11-2
ACRRPTYNEQF
>TRBV29-1
SKTISSQETQY
>TRBV6-2/TRBV6-3
ASSYSFQETQY
>TRBV7-2
ASSWLYGYT
>TRBV18
ASSSRQGINEQF
>TRBV20-1
SARRGGTEAF
>TRBV7-2
ASSFGGLSYNEQF
>TRBV18
ASSTGGSGYGYT
>TRBV4-1
ASSQKGGSTDTQY
>TRBV5-1
ASSLQDSGADTQY
>TRBV12-3/TRBV12-4
ASSFVGDTQY
>TRBV7-2
ASSLWAAPEQPQH
>TRBV12-3/TRBV12-4
ASSLSVPSGGNEQF
>TRBV6-5
ASSYGRARYGYT
>TRBV4-1
ASSLATGRGTQY